Below, one T cell receptor beta chain is given with its context. The antigen is undetermined. These data belong to a study of blood T cells in healthy people across ages. Primers used in a second PCR of roughly 6 to 12 cycles were a sample-barcoded 5' primer and a J-beta primer mix. TCRdb independently ran MiXCR on the 5' RACE reads; one entry per CDR3 protein. The sample contains around 800,000 distinct CDR3 sequences, around two thirds of which appear only once. It was approximately 10 milliliters of peripheral blood that were drawn from each donor. Findings of the study overall: A strong correlation was found between TCR beta diversity and the percentage of naive T cells. Roughly linear declines in TCR beta diversity per million T cells occurred with age.

This CDR3 has 14 amino acids. The V end was cut by 2 bases, the J end by 5 bases, with 13 bases between. Germline loops: CDR1 MGHDK, CDR2 SYGVNS. The source of this sequence is a man in his thirties or forties in good health. The material sequenced was blood. The chain is built from TRBV25-1 and TRBJ2-7; TRBD1 is a possible D gene (5 bases). DNA for the CDR3: TGTGCCAGCAGTGAAAGGGGCCGCGGTGACGAGCAGTACTTC. The encoded protein is CASSERGRGDEQYF.